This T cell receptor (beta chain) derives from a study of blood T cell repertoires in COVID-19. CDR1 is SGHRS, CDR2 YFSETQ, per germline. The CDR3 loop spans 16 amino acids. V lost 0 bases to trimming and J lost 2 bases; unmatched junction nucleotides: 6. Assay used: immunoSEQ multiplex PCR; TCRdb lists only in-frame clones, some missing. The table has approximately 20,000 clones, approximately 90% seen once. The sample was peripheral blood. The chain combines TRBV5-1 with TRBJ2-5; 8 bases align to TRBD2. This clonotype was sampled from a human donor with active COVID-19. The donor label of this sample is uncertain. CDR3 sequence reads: CASSLGGSSGQETQYF. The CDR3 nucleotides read TGCGCCAGCAGCTTGGGGGGTTCTAGCGGGCAAGAGACCCAGTACTTC.